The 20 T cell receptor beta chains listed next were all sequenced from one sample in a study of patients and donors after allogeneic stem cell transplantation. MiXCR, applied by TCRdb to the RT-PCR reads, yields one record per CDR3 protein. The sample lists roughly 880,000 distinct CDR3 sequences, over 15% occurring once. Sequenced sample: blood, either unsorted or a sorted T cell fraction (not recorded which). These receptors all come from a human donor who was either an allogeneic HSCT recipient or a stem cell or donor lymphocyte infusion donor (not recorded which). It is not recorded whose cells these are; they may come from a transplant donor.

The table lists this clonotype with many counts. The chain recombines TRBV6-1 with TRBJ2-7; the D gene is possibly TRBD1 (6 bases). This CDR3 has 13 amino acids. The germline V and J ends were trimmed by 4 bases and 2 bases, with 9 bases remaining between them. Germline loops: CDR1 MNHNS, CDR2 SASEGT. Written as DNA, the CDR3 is TGTGCCAGCAGTGGTGACAGGACCTACGAGCAGTACTTC. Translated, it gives CASSGDRTYEQYF.

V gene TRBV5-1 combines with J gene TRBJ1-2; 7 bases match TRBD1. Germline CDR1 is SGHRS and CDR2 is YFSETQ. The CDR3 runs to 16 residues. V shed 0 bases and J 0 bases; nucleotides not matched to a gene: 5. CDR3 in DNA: TGCGCCAGCAGCTTGGGACAGGGCTCATCTAACTATGGCTACACCTTC. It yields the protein CASSLGQGSSNYGYTF.

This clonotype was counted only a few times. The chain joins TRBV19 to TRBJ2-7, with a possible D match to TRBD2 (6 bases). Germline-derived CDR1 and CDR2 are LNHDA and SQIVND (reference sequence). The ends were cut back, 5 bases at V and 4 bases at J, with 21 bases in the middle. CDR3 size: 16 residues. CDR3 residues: CASSSSGTPLIYEQYF. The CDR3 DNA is TGTGCCAGTAGTTCCTCAGGGACTCCCCTGATATACGAGCAGTACTTC.

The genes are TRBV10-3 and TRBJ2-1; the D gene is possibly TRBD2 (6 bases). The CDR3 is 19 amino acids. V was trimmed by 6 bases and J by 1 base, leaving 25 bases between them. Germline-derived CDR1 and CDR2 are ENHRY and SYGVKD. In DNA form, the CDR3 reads TGTGCCATCAGCCTCAGCTCCATAGGGGCTAGCGCATCCTACAATGAGCAGTTCTTC. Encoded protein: CAISLSSIGASASYNEQFF.

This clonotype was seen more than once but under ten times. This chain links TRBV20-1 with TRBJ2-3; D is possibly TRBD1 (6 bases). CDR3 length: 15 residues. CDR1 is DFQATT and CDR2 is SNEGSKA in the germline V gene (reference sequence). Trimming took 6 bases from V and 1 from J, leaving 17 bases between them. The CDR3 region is CSANRAKGRTDTQYF. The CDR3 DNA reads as TGCAGTGCCAACAGGGCCAAGGGACGCACAGATACGCAGTATTTT.

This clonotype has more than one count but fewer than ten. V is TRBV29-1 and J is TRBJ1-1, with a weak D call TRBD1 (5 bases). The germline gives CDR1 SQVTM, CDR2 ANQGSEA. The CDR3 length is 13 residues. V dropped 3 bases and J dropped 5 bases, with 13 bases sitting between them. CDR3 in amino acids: CSVEQGRGTEAFF. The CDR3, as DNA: TGCAGCGTTGAGCAGGGTCGTGGGACTGAAGCTTTCTTT.

The CDR3 DNA sequence: TGCAGTGCTAGGAGTCTAGCGGGACTTAGCACAGATACGCAGTATTTT. It translates to CSARSLAGLSTDTQYF. The V call is TRBV20-1, the J call TRBJ2-3, with 9 bases matching TRBD2. Germline values: CDR1 DFQATT, CDR2 SNEGSKA (reference sequence). The ends lost 3 bases at V and 0 bases at J; junction bases unmatched: 7. The length of the CDR3 is 16 residues.

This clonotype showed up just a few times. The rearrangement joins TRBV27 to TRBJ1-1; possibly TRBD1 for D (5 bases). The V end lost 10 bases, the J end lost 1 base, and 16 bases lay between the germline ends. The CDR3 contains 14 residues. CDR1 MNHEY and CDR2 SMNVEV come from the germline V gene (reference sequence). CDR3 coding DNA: TGTGCCACCGCGGGTGTGGGGCAGAACACTGAAGCTTTCTTT. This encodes CATAGVGQNTEAFF.

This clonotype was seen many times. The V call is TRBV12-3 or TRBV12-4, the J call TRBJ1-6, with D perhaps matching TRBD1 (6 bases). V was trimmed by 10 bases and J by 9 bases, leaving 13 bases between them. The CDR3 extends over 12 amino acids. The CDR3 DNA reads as TGTGCCAACGGACAGAAAGTTTCACCCCTCCACTTT. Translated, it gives CANGQKVSPLHF.

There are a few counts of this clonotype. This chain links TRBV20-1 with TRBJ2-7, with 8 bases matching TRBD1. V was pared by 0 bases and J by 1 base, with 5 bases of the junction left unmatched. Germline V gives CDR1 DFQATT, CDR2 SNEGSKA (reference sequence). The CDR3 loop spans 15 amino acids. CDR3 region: CSARDVQGASYEQYF. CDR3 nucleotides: TGCAGTGCTAGAGATGTCCAGGGGGCGTCCTACGAGCAGTACTTC.

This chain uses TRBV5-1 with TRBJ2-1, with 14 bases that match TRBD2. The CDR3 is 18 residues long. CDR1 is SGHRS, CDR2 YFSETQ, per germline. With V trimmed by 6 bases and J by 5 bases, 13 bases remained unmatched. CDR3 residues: CASNRLAGGPLPNNEQFF. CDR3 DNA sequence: TGCGCCAGCAACCGACTAGCGGGAGGGCCTTTACCAAACAATGAGCAGTTCTTC.

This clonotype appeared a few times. CDR3 nucleotide sequence: TGCAGCGTTGGGCTAGCGGGGTTCACCGGGGAGCTGTTTTTT. This sequence encodes CSVGLAGFTGELFF. V gene TRBV29-1 combines with J gene TRBJ2-2; TRBD2 agrees at 9 bases. CDR1 and CDR2 (germline): SQVTM, ANQGSEA. The V gene end was trimmed by 4 bases and the J gene end by 4 bases; junction bases not matched to a gene: 4. This CDR3 is 14 amino acids long.

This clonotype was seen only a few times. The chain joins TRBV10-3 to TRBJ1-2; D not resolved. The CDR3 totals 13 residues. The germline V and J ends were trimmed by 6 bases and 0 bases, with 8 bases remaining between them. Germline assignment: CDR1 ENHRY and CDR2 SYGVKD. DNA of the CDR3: TGTGCCATCAGAACCGGGACTAACTATGGCTACACCTTC. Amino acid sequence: CAIRTGTNYGYTF.

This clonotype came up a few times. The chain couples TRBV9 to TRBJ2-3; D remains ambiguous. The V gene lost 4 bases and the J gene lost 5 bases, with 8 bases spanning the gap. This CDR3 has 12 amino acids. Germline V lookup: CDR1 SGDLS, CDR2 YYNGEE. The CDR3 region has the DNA TGTGCCAGCAGCTCCCTGGTAGATACGCAGTATTTT. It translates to CASSSLVDTQYF. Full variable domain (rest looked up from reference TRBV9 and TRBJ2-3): DSGVTQTPKHLITATGQRVTLRCSPRSGDLSVYWYQQSLDQGLQFLIQYYNGEERAKGNILERFSAQQFPDLHSELNLSSLELGDSALYFCASSSLVDTQYFGPGTRLTVL.

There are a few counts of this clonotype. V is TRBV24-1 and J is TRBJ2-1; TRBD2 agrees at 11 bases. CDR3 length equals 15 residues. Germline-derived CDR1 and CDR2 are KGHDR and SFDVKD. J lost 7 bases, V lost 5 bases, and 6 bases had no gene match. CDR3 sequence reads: CATSGIAGGLNEQFF. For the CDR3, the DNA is TGTGCCACCAGTGGGATAGCGGGGGGGTTGAATGAGCAGTTCTTC.

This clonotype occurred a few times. The CDR3 protein is CASSLGLGGLDTGELFF. CDR3 DNA: TGTGCCAGCAGTTTGGGTCTAGGGGGCTTAGACACCGGGGAGCTGTTTTTT. V usage is TRBV12-3 or TRBV12-4 and J usage is TRBJ2-2, with 7 bases that match TRBD1. The length of the CDR3 is 17 residues. V lost 3 bases to trimming and J lost 3 bases; unmatched junction nucleotides: 10.

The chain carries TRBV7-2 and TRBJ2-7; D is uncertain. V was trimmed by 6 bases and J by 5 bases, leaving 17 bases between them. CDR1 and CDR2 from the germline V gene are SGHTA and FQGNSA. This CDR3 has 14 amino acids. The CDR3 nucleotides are TGTGCCAGCAGGGAACGGACCGCTTACGACGAGCAGTACTTC. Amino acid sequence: CASRERTAYDEQYF.

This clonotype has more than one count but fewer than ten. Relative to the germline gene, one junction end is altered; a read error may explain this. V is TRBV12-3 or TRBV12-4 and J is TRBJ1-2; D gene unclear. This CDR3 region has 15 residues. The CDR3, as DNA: TGTGCTAGCAGTTCCAGGACTGCCCCTAACTATGGCTACACCTTC. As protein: CASSSRTAPNYGYTF.

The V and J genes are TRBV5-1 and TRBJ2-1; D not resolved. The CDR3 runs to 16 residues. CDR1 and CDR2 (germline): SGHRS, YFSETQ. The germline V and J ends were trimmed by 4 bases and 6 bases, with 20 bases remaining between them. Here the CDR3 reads CASSKSEWPRLNEQFF. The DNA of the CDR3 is TGCGCCAGCAGCAAAAGTGAATGGCCCAGACTCAATGAGCAGTTCTTC. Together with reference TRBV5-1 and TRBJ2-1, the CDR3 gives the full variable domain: KAGVTQTPRYLIKTRGQQVTLSCSPISGHRSVSWYQQTPGQGLQFLFEYFSETQRNKGNFPGRFSGRQFSNSRSEMNVSTLELGDSALYLCASSKSEWPRLNEQFFGPGTRLTVL.

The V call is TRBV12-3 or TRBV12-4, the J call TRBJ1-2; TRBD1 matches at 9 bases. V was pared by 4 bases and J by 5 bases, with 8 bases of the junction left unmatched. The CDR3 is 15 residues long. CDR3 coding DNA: TGTGCCAGCAGTTCCCGGGACAGGGCTACTTATGGCTACACCTTC. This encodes CASSSRDRATYGYTF.